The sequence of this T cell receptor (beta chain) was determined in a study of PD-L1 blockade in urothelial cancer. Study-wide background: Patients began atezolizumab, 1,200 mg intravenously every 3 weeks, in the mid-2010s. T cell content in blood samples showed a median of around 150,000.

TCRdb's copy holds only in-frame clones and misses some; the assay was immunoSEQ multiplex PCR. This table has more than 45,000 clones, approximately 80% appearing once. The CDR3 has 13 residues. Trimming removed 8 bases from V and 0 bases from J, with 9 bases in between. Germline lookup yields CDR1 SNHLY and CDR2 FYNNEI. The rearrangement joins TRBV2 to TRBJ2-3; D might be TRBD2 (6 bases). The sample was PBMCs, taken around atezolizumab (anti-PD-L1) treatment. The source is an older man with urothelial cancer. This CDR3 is CASVSGSTDTQYF. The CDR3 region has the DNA TGTGCCAGCGTCAGCGGGAGCACAGATACGCAGTATTTT.